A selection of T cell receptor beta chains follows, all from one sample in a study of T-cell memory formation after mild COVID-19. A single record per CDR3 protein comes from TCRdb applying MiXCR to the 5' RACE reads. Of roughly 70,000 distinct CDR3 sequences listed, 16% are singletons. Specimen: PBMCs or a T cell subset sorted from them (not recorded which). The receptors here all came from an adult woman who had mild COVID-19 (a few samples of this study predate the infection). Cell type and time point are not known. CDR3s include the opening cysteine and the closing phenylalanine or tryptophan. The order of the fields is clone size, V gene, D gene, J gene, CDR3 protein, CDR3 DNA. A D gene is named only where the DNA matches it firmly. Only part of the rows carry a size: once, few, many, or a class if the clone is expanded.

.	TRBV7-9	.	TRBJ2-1	CASSLGAAEYNEQFF	TGTGCCAGCAGCTTAGGGGCAGCCGAGTACAATGAGCAGTTCTTC
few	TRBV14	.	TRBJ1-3	CASSQDILPEPSGNTIYF	TGTGCCAGCAGCCAAGATATTTTGCCAGAACCCTCTGGAAACACCATATATTTT
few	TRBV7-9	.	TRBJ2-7	CASSPGTPYEQYF	TGTGCCAGCAGCCCAGGGACACCCTACGAGCAGTACTTC
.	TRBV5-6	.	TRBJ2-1	CASSLVPQSSYNEQFF	TGTGCCAGCAGCTTGGTCCCGCAGAGCTCCTACAATGAGCAGTTCTTC
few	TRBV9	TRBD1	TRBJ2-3	CASSVAGTGSDTQYF	TGTGCCAGCAGCGTAGCCGGGACAGGGTCAGATACGCAGTATTTT
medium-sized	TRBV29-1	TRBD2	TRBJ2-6	CSASSGEVSGANVLTF	TGCAGCGCATCTAGCGGCGAAGTATCTGGGGCCAACGTCCTGACTTTC
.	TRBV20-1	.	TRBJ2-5	CSAGTLQETQYF	TGCAGTGCTGGGACCTTACAAGAGACCCAGTACTTC
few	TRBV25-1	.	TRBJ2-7	CASSEFSVVLLSYEQYF	TGTGCCAGCAGTGAATTTTCGGTGGTCCTCCTCTCCTACGAGCAGTACTTC
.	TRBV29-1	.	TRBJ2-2	CSVGDRNTGELFF	TGCAGCGTTGGAGACAGGAACACCGGGGAGCTGTTTTTT
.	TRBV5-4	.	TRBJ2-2	CASSLFAGVELFF	TGTGCCAGCAGCTTATTCGCCGGCGTGGAGCTGTTTTTT
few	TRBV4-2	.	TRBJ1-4	CASSQDFPHPNGEKLFF	TGTGCCAGCAGCCAAGATTTCCCCCACCCAAATGGCGAAAAACTGTTTTTT
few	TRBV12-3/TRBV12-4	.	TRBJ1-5	CASRWGNQPQHF	TGTGCCAGCAGGTGGGGTAATCAGCCCCAGCATTTT
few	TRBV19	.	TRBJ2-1	CASSGAASYNEQFF	TGTGCCAGCAGTGGGGCGGCCTCCTACAATGAGCAGTTCTTC
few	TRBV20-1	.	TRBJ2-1	CSAPGTAYNEQFF	TGCAGTGCTCCCGGGACTGCCTACAATGAGCAGTTCTTC
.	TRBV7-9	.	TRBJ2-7	CASSQTNPNEQYF	TGTGCCAGCAGCCAGACTAACCCAAACGAGCAGTACTTC
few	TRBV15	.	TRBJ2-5	CATRGSRGMETQYF	TGTGCCACCAGAGGCTCCCGGGGGATGGAGACCCAGTACTTC
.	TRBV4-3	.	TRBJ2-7	CASSQLSGPTSYEQYF	TGCGCCAGCAGCCAACTTAGCGGCCCTACCTCCTACGAGCAGTACTTC
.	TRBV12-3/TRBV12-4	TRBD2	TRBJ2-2	CASIPYSGLAEYTGELFF	TGTGCCAGCATCCCTTACTCCGGACTAGCGGAGTATACCGGGGAGCTGTTTTTT
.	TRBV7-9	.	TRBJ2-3	CASSLAGSSTDTQYF	TGTGCCAGCAGCTTAGCGGGGAGTTCTACAGATACGCAGTATTTT
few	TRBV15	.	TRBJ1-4	CATSRGGPLDEKLFF	TGTGCCACCAGCAGGGGTGGACCTTTGGATGAAAAACTGTTTTTT
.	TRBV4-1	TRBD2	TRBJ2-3	CASSLLPGTSGGRTTDTQYF	TGCGCCAGCAGCCTTCTTCCCGGGACTAGCGGGGGGCGTACCACAGATACGCAGTATTTT
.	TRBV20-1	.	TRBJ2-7	CSARGRGRGYEQYF	TGCAGTGCTAGAGGCAGGGGTCGGGGATACGAGCAGTACTTC
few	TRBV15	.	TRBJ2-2	CATRDETDTGELFF	TGTGCCACCAGAGATGAGACAGACACCGGGGAGCTGTTTTTT
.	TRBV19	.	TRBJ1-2	CASRPPGDDYGYTF	TGTGCCAGTAGGCCGCCCGGGGACGACTATGGCTACACCTTC
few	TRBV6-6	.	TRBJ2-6	CASSIDPGGWTEANVLTF	TGTGCCAGCAGTATAGATCCCGGCGGGTGGACAGAAGCCAACGTCCTGACTTTC
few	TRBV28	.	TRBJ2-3	CASSSAQVRFDREDTQYF	TGTGCCAGCAGCTCCGCTCAGGTGCGTTTCGACCGGGAAGATACGCAGTATTTT
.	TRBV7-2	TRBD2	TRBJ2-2	CASSLTPGLAGNTGELFF	TGTGCCAGCAGCCTCACTCCGGGACTAGCGGGGAACACCGGGGAGCTGTTTTTT
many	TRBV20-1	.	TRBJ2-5	CSSRTRSGETQYF	TGCAGCTCGAGAACGCGGAGCGGGGAGACCCAGTACTTC
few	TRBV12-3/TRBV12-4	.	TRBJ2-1	CASSLGQFNEQFF	TGTGCCAGCAGTTTAGGTCAGTTCAATGAGCAGTTCTTC
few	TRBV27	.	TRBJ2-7	CASSFGYNYEQYF	TGTGCCAGCAGTTTCGGTTACAACTACGAGCAGTACTTC
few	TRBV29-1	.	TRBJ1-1	CSGRNGGEAFF	TGCAGCGGTCGGAACGGAGGTGAAGCTTTCTTT
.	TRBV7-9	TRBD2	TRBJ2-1	CASSLVAGGPHEQFF	TGTGCCAGCAGCTTAGTAGCGGGAGGGCCCCATGAGCAGTTCTTC
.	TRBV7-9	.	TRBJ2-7	CASSSKGSYEQYF	TGTGCCAGCAGCTCCAAGGGTTCCTACGAGCAGTACTTC
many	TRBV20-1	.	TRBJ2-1	CSAREGRDYNEQFF	TGCAGTGCTAGAGAGGGAAGGGATTACAATGAGCAGTTCTTC
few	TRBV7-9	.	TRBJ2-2	CASSLAHNSRGAGELFF	TGTGCCAGCAGCTTAGCGCACAATTCAAGAGGGGCCGGGGAGCTGTTTTTT
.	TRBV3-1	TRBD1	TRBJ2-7	CASSHAGQGLVYEQYF	TGTGCCAGCAGCCACGCGGGACAGGGGCTTGTGTACGAGCAGTACTTC
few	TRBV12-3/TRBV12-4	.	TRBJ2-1	CASSKPDEQFF	TGTGCCAGCAGTAAGCCGGATGAGCAGTTCTTC
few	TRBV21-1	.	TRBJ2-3	CASGVWGFTDTQYF	TGTGCCAGCGGAGTCTGGGGGTTCACAGATACGCAGTATTTT